This T cell receptor (beta chain) was sequenced for a study of T cell responses to AZD1222 COVID-19 vaccine. The CDR3 length is 14 residues. The V gene lost 5 bases and the J gene lost 4 bases, with 12 bases spanning the gap. Germline CDR1 LNHNV, CDR2 YYDKDF (reference sequence). The study's findings and limits: There were mostly white British donors and more females than males, and clonal diversity was possibly underestimated. Among spike-specific TCRs, nearly half reportedly target unmutated variant regions. Dominant CD4 TCR responses targeted spike regions 160-218 and 743-854. Spike-specific TCR breadth and depth went up after people got two AZD1222 doses.

Generated by immunoSEQ multiplex PCR, the TCRdb table keeps only in-frame clones and is missing some. This sample has about 180,000 clones, with about 86% found just once. For this clone: Antigen unknown.

The rearrangement joins TRBV15 to TRBJ1-3; possibly TRBD1 for D (5 bases). This TCR came from an adult who received the AZD1222 COVID-19 vaccine. This specimen was peripheral blood, taken 28 days after the second AZD1222 dose. The CDR3 here is CATSSGLGGNTIYF. CDR3 sequence (DNA): TGTGCCACCAGCTCGGGACTTGGAGGAAACACCATATATTTT.